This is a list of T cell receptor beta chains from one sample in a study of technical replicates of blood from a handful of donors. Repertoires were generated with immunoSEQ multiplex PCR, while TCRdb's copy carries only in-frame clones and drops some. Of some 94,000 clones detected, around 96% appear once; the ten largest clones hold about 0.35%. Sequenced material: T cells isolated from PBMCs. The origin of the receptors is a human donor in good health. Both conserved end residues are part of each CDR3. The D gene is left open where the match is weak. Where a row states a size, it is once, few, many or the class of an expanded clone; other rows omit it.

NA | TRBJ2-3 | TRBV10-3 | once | TGTGCCACTGGGGCGGCAGATACGCAGTATTTT | CATGAADTQYF
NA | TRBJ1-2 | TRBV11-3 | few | TGTGCCAGTTCAGGGACAAACTATGGCTACACCTTC | CASSGTNYGYTF
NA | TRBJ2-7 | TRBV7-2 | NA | TGTGCCAGCAGCTCAGGACAGGGAGGGTACGAGCAGTACTTC | CASSSGQGGYEQYF
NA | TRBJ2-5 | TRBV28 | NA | TGTGCCAGCGACCAGGGAGAGACCCAGTACTTC | CASDQGETQYF
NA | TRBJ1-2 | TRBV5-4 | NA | TGTGCCAGCACCCTATACAGGGAGGGTGGCTACACCTTC | CASTLYREGGYTF
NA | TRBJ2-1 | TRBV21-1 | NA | TGTGCCAGCAGCATAGGGCAGGGAAAGGACAATGAGCAGTTCTTC | CASSIGQGKDNEQFF
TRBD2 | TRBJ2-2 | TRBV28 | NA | TGTGCCAGCAGTCCGACTAGCGGTGCCGGGGAGCTGTTTTTT | CASSPTSGAGELFF
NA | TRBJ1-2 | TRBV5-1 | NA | TGCGCCAGCAGCCCGGGAACCTCCAACTATGGCTACACCTTC | CASSPGTSNYGYTF
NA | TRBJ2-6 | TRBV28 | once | TGTGCCAGCAGTTTTGAGCTGGGGGCCAACGTCCTGACTTTC | CASSFELGANVLTF
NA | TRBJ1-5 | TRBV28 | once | TGTGCCAGCAGTCAAACAATTTATAGCAATCAGCCCCAGCATTTT | CASSQTIYSNQPQHF
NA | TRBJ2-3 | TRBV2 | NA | TGTGCCAGCAGTGAAGTAGCGGTTAGCACAGATACGCAGTATTTT | CASSEVAVSTDTQYF
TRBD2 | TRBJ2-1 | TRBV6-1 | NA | TGTGCCAGCAGTGAACAGGATAGCGGGAGTGGCAATGAGCAGTTCTTC | CASSEQDSGSGNEQFF
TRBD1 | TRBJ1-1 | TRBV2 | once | TGTGCCAGCAGACAGGGGTCTGAAGCTTTCTTT | CASRQGSEAFF
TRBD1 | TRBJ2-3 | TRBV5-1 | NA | TGCGCCAGCAGCCCAGGGGGCGCGACAGATACGCAGTATTTT | CASSPGGATDTQYF
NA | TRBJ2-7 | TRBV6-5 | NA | TGTGCCAGCAGTTACTTTTCACAGGGTATCTCCTACGAGCAGTACTTC | CASSYFSQGISYEQYF
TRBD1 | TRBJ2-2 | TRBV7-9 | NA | TGTGCCAGCAGCTTACCGTCTGCCACAGGGGACACCGGGGAGCTGTTTTTT | CASSLPSATGDTGELFF
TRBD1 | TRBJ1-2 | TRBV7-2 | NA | TGTGCCAGCAGCCGGGACAGGGGGGGCTACACCTTC | CASSRDRGGYTF
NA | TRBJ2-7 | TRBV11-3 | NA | TGTGCCAGCAGCTTAGGGAGGGCCTCCTACGAGCAGTACTTC | CASSLGRASYEQYF
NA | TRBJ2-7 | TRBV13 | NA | TGTGCCAGCAGCCCCACCGGGACTGGTCGCTACGAGCAGTACTTC | CASSPTGTGRYEQYF
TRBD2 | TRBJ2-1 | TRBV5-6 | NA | TGTGCCAGCAGCGTTAGCGGGAGGTGGGATGAGCAGTTCTTC | CASSVSGRWDEQFF
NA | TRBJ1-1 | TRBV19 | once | TGTGCCAGTAGTATAGATTCCACAGGAGAAGCTTTCTTT | CASSIDSTGEAFF
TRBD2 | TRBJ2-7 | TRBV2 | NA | TGTGCCAGCAGTGAAGCCCCCGGGTGGCGGGGGTTTTACGAGCAGTACTTC | CASSEAPGWRGFYEQYF
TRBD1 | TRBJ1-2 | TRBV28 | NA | TGTGCCAGCAGTCCGGGACAGGAACTCTATGGCTACACCTTC | CASSPGQELYGYTF
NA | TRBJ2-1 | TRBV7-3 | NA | TGTGCCAGCAGCTCCGGAGTACACAATGAGCAGTTCTTC | CASSSGVHNEQFF
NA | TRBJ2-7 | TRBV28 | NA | TGTGCCAGCAGAGGGGACACTTTCTACGAGCAGTACTTC | CASRGDTFYEQYF
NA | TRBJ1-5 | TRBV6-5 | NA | TGTGCCAGCAGTCGAGGATACAATCAGCCCCAGCATTTT | CASSRGYNQPQHF
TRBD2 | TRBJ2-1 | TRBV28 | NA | TGTGCCAGCAGTTTATGGGCGGGAGATTACAATGAGCAGTTCTTC | CASSLWAGDYNEQFF
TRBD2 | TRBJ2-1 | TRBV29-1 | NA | TGCAGCGCTGCGGGAGGCTTATACAATGAGCAGTTCTTC | CSAAGGLYNEQFF
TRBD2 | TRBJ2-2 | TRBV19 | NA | TGTGCCAGTAGTATTGACCCTGTGGGACTAGCGGTAATAAACGGGGAGCTGTTTTTT | CASSIDPVGLAVINGELFF
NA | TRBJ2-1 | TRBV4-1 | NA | TGCGCCAGCAGCCAAGTCGGGAATAACAATGAGCAGTTCTTC | CASSQVGNNNEQFF
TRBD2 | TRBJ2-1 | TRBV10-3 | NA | TGTGCCATCAGGACGACTAGCGGGAGCTACAATGAGCAGTTCTTC | CAIRTTSGSYNEQFF
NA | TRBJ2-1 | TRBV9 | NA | TGTGCCAGCAGCGTAGGGGGACTTGATGAGCAGTTCTTC | CASSVGGLDEQFF
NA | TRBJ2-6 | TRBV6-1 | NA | TGTGCCAGCAGTCCCCCCAGAGGGACTTTTATCGTCCTGACTTTC | CASSPPRGTFIVLTF
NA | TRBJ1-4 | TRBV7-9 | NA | TGTGCCAGCAGCTCCACGACTGTTCCCTTTAATGAAAAACTGTTTTTT | CASSSTTVPFNEKLFF
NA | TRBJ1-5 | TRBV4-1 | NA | TGCGCCAGCAGCCCGCAGGGTCATCTTTATAGCAATCAGCCCCAGCATTTT | CASSPQGHLYSNQPQHF
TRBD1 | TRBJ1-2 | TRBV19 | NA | TGTGCCAGTAGTATCCTGGGACAGACCTATGGCTACACCTTC | CASSILGQTYGYTF
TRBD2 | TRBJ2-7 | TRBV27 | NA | TGTGCCAGCAGTTCAACCCCCGGGACTACCTACGAGCAGTACTTC | CASSSTPGTTYEQYF
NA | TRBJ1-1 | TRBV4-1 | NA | TGCGCCAGCAGCCAAGATGGAGGGACGGGCACTGAAGCTTTCTTT | CASSQDGGTGTEAFF
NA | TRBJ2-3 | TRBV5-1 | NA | TGCGCCAGCAGCTTGGGACAGAGCACAGATACGCAGTATTTT | CASSLGQSTDTQYF
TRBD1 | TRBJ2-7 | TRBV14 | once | TGTGCCAGCAGCCAAGGAAGGAGGGGACAGGGGAAACTTGCGGTCTACGAGCAGTACTTC | CASSQGRRGQGKLAVYEQYF
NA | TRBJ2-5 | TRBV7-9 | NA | TGTGCCAGCAGCCCAACTCTACAGGGACAAGAGACCCAGTACTTC | CASSPTLQGQETQYF
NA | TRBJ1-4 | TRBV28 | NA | TGTGCCAGCAGTTCTGAGGACAGCTGGATTGAAAAACTGTTTTTT | CASSSEDSWIEKLFF
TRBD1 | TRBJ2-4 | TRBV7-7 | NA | TGTGCCAGCAGCCAACAACAGGGGCGATGGGGAAACATTCAGTACTTC | CASSQQQGRWGNIQYF
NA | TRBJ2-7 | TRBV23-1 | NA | TGCGCCAGCAGTCAATCTAGGGCGCCAGGGTCAGCCTACGAGCAGTACTTC | CASSQSRAPGSAYEQYF
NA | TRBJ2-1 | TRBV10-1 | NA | TGCGCCAGCAGTGAAGGGGGAGAGGGCCCCTACAATGAGCAGTTCTTC | CASSEGGEGPYNEQFF
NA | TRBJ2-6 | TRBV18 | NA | TGTGCCAGCTCACTTTTTCCAGGAGGGGCCAACGTCCTGACTTTC | CASSLFPGGANVLTF
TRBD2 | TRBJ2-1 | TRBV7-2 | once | TGTGCCAGCAGCTTTAGCGGGAGGGCTTTTGGCGAGCAGTTCTTC | CASSFSGRAFGEQFF
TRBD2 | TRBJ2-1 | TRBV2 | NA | TGTGCCAGCAGGGGGGGACTAGCGGGAGGCGTCTTC | CASRGGLAGGVF
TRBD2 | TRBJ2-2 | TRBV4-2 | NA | TGTGCCAGCAGCCAAAACCCTAGCGGGAGGGCGGACACCGGGGAGCTGTTTTTT | CASSQNPSGRADTGELFF
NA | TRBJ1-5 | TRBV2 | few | TGTGCCAGCAGGCCCGGGGAAAGCAATCAGCCCCAGCATTTT | CASRPGESNQPQHF